What follows describes a single T cell receptor beta chain. These data come from a study of blood T cell repertoires in COVID-19. Study-level background: PBMCs, B-cell-depleted T cells, or T cells were the source of the cDNA or gDNA that made up the material.

CDR3 length: 16 amino acids. Looked up from germline, CDR1 is SNHLY and CDR2 is FYNNEI. The V gene lost 6 bases and the J gene lost 6 bases, with 20 bases spanning the gap. Generated by immunoSEQ multiplex PCR, the TCRdb table keeps only in-frame clones and is missing some. This table holds about 170,000 clones, 65% to 85% found once. Everyone who took part was roughly 18 to 89 years old, and they came from roughly 25 US areas. The clonotype comes from a woman in her fifties or sixties in a cohort exposed to, infected with or recovered from COVID-19 (not recorded which). The sample comprised PBMCs or T cells enriched from blood (not recorded which). V is TRBV2 and J is TRBJ2-2, with a tentative D call TRBD2 (6 bases). CDR3 in DNA: TGTGCCAGCAGGGACTGGGACTCGCGAGGGGCCGGGGAGCTGTTTTTT. Encoded protein: CASRDWDSRGAGELFF.